Following are 25 T cell receptor beta chains from one sample sequenced in a study of CD8+ T cells in alopecia areata. Reverse transcription of extracted RNA yielded cDNA, which provided the sequencing template. Sequenced by immunoSEQ multiplex PCR; TCRdb stores in-frame clones only, minus some. The data hold around 100,000 clones, with approximately 70% observed a single time. Treatment here: oral pan-JAK inhibitor, 5-10 mg twice daily. Sequencing used CD8+ T cells sorted from blood, obtained at week 44, from a patient treated with tofacitinib. All receptors derive from a human donor with alopecia areata.

The V gene is TRBV7-2, the J gene TRBJ2-1, with TRBD2 as a possible D gene (7 bases). Between the trimmed V and J ends, which lost 2 bases and 0 bases, there was a span of 17 bases. CDR3 length equals 18 residues. The germline V gene encodes CDR1 SGHTA and CDR2 FQGNSA. CDR3 loop: CASSLQPGGPSSYNEQFF. The CDR3 DNA follows: TGTGCCAGCAGCTTACAACCGGGGGGCCCGAGCTCCTACAATGAGCAGTTCTTC.

The genes are TRBV29-1 and TRBJ2-7, with 8 bases matching TRBD2. This CDR3 has 13 residues. Germline V CDR1 and CDR2: SQVTM, ANQGSEA. V shed 6 bases, J shed 6 bases, and the junction held 10 bases outside the gene matches. The CDR3 loop reads CSVYGGEVREQYF. DNA of the CDR3: TGCAGCGTCTACGGGGGGGAAGTGCGCGAGCAGTACTTC.

This clone was counted a few times. V usage is TRBV7-9 and J usage is TRBJ2-3, with 8 nucleotides matching TRBD2. Trimming removed 5 bases from V and 4 bases from J; junction bases left unmatched: 11. The CDR3 spans 16 residues. From germline, CDR1 is SEHNR and CDR2 FQNEAQ (reference sequence). The CDR3 loop reads CASSGEWAGGPDTQYF. CDR3 nucleotide sequence: TGTGCCAGCAGCGGAGAATGGGCGGGGGGCCCAGATACGCAGTATTTT.

The V gene is TRBV5-6, the J gene TRBJ1-4; TRBD1 is a possible D gene (5 bases). The germline V and J ends were trimmed by 0 bases and 8 bases, with 14 bases remaining between them. Germline CDR1 is SGHDT and CDR2 is YYEEEE. The length of the CDR3 is 15 residues. CDR3 sequence: CASSLAMGREEKLFF. CDR3 DNA: TGTGCCAGCAGCTTGGCCATGGGCAGGGAAGAAAAACTGTTTTTT.

The gene calls are TRBV19 and TRBJ2-1, with 9 bases lining up with TRBD1. V shed 3 bases and J 6 bases; nucleotides not matched to a gene: 0. This CDR3 contains 13 residues. Per the germline V gene, CDR1 is LNHDA and CDR2 is SQIVND (reference sequence). The CDR3 nucleotides read TGTGCCAGTAGTATGGACAGGGGCAATGAGCAGTTCTTC. As protein: CASSMDRGNEQFF.

This clone has a handful of counts. J is TRBJ2-1 and V is TRBV10-3; 9 nucleotides agree with TRBD2. The CDR3 extends over 15 amino acids. The ends lost 3 bases at V and 2 bases at J; junction bases unmatched: 2. Germline V gene lookup returns CDR1 ENHRY and CDR2 SYGVKD. CDR3 nucleotides: TGTGCCATCAGTGATCCTAGCGGGACCTACAATGAGCAGTTCTTC. Its protein is CAISDPSGTYNEQFF.

V is TRBV6-1 and J is TRBJ1-5; no clear D gene. CDR1 and CDR2 (germline): MNHNS, SASEGT. The CDR3 extends over 16 amino acids. The V end lost 0 bases, the J end lost 6 bases, and 15 bases lay between the germline ends. This CDR3 is CASSEALRNRIQPQHF. For the CDR3, the DNA is TGTGCCAGCAGTGAAGCGCTTCGCAACAGAATTCAGCCCCAGCATTTT.

In the case of this clone: The junction departs from germline at one end; a sequencing error may be responsible. The chain joins TRBV29-1 to TRBJ1-2; a possible D gene is TRBD1 (6 bases). In germline, CDR1 is SQVTM, CDR2 ANQGSEA. CDR3 length equals 11 residues. The CDR3 bases are TGCAGCGTCGAAGGCCAGGGGGGCTACACCTTC. It is translated as CSVEGQGGYTF. The full variable domain, in which reference TRBV29-1 and TRBJ1-2 provide the parts outside the CDR3, is SAVISQKPSRDICQRGTSLTIQCQVDSQVTMMFWYRQQPGQSLTLIATANQGSEATYESGFVIDKFPISRPNLTFSTLTVSNMSPEDSSIYLCSVEGQGGYTFGSGTRLTVV.

The J gene is TRBJ1-2, the V gene TRBV4-3, with 7 bases matching TRBD1. The V gene's germline CDR1 is LGHNA and CDR2 YSLEER. The CDR3 sequence is 15 residues long. V was clipped by 3 bases and J by 6 bases; unmatched bases: 10. The CDR3 spells CASSQSNGQADGYTF. The CDR3 nucleotides are TGCGCCAGCAGCCAGTCCAACGGACAGGCAGATGGCTACACCTTC.

This chain links TRBV2 with TRBJ1-2, with 7 nucleotides matching TRBD1. The trim removed 6 bases at V and 6 bases at J, leaving 13 bases unmatched. The germline V gene has CDR1 SNHLY and CDR2 FYNNEI. This CDR3 spans 15 amino acids. The DNA of the CDR3 is TGTGCCAGCAGCGCAACCCCCCAGGGGGTCAATGGCTACACCTTC. This encodes CASSATPQGVNGYTF.

The sample holds a few counts of this clone. This sequence joins TRBV10-3 and TRBJ2-7; 10 positions match TRBD1. Germline CDR1 ENHRY, CDR2 SYGVKD. V was pared by 1 base and J by 4 bases, with 4 bases of the junction left unmatched. CDR3 length: 15 amino acids. This chain's CDR3 is CAISELDRGKYEQYF. CDR3 DNA sequence: TGTGCCATCAGTGAGTTGGACAGGGGGAAATACGAGCAGTACTTC.

The chain uses TRBV23-1 and TRBJ2-2, with 7 positions matching TRBD1. TRBV23-1 is reported as an ORF; its role is uncertain. The junction had 8 bases not matched to a gene; V was cut back by 2 bases and J by 5 bases. This CDR3 spans 16 amino acids. The CDR3 here is CASSQGTDPRTGELFF. For the CDR3, the DNA is TGCGCCAGCAGTCAAGGGACAGACCCGAGAACCGGGGAGCTGTTTTTT.

V is TRBV7-3 and J is TRBJ2-1, with D perhaps matching TRBD2 (6 bases). The V and J ends lost 5 bases and 4 bases respectively, with 21 bases between them. The germline gives CDR1 SGHTA, CDR2 FQGTGA. The CDR3 is 17 residues long. The CDR3 DNA sequence: TGTGCCAGCAGCCTGGGGCTGGGGGGAGCAAGTTACAATGAGCAGTTCTTC. This sequence encodes CASSLGLGGASYNEQFF.

The V call is TRBV4-3, the J call TRBJ2-1; 14 nucleotides match TRBD2. V was clipped by 10 bases and J by 7 bases; unmatched bases: 6. The CDR3 spans 14 residues. Germline V lookup: CDR1 LGHNA, CDR2 YSLEER. The CDR3 DNA sequence: TGCGCCAACCCGACTAGCGGGGGGGAAAATGAGCAGTTCTTC. Protein sequence: CANPTSGGENEQFF.

This clone occurred a few times. CDR3 nucleotides: TGTGCCTGGAGCACCGGCGGGGGCTACGAGCAGTACTTC. This encodes CAWSTGGGYEQYF. The gene calls are TRBV30 and TRBJ2-7, with 7 nucleotides matching TRBD2. The CDR3 contains 13 residues. The V segment lost 3 bases and the J segment 3 bases; nucleotides outside the gene matches: 5. CDR1 is GTSNPN and CDR2 is SVGIG in the germline V gene (reference sequence).

The V and J genes are TRBV4-1 and TRBJ2-5; D is tentatively TRBD1 or TRBD2 (5 bases each). The CDR3 is 15 amino acids. Germline V lookup: CDR1 MGHRA, CDR2 YSYEKL. The germline V and J ends were trimmed by 1 base and 5 bases, with 14 bases remaining between them. The DNA of the CDR3 is TGCGCCAGCAGCCAAGTTCTGGGCGAGGGGGAGACCCAGTACTTC. Residues: CASSQVLGEGETQYF.

The chain couples TRBV2 to TRBJ1-1, with unresolved D. Trimming pared 6 bases from V and 0 bases from J, leaving 14 bases between. The CDR3 extends over 15 amino acids. Germline CDR1 is SNHLY and CDR2 is FYNNEI. The CDR3 loop reads CASSEHGPMNTEAFF. In nucleotides, the CDR3 is TGTGCCAGCAGCGAACATGGACCGATGAACACTGAAGCTTTCTTT.

The chain has TRBV7-6 and TRBJ2-5; 7 bases are a match to TRBD1. Germline CDR1 SGHVS, CDR2 FNYEAQ. V trimming: 4 bases; J trimming: 2 bases; junction bases outside the gene matches: 10. The CDR3 length is 16 residues. CDR3 residues: CASSSTTGLPQETQYF. The CDR3 DNA reads as TGTGCCAGCAGCTCCACGACAGGGCTGCCGCAAGAGACCCAGTACTTC.

The chain employs TRBV10-2 and TRBJ1-1; perhaps TRBD1 as D (6 bases). Trimming pared 4 bases from V and 5 bases from J, leaving 14 bases between. Per germline, CDR1 WSHSY and CDR2 SAAADI. The CDR3 is 14 amino acids. The DNA for the CDR3 is TGCGCCAGCAGTGCCGGGGGGCGCGAAACTGAAGCTTTCTTT. As protein: CASSAGGRETEAFF.

The chain carries TRBV29-1 and TRBJ2-7; D is uncertain. The CDR3 spans 13 residues. Germline V gene lookup returns CDR1 SQVTM and CDR2 ANQGSEA. V was cut by 4 bases and J by 1 base, with 11 bases left in between. CDR3 region: CSVVSGRSYEQYF. The CDR3 region has the DNA TGCAGCGTTGTGAGTGGTAGGTCCTACGAGCAGTACTTC.

The gene calls are TRBV9 and TRBJ2-7, with 7 positions matching TRBD1. This CDR3 has 14 amino acids. V shed 4 bases and J 3 bases; nucleotides not matched to a gene: 7. CDR1 is SGDLS and CDR2 is YYNGEE in the germline V gene. DNA of the CDR3: TGTGCCAGCAGCCCCCGGGACAGACACTACGAGCAGTACTTC. This encodes CASSPRDRHYEQYF.

This clone was recorded a few times. A junction boundary mismatches the germline segment, possibly from a read error. The chain uses TRBV7-9 and TRBJ2-7, with 7 bases lining up with TRBD1. Germline CDR1 SEHNR, CDR2 FQNEAQ (reference sequence). The CDR3 sequence is 12 residues long. CDR3 bases: TGCGCCAGCAGAAAAGGGGGCCACGAGCAGTACTTC. Its translation: CASRKGGHEQYF.

V gene TRBV13 combines with J gene TRBJ2-6; D uncertain. The germline gives CDR1 PRHDT, CDR2 FYEKMQ (reference sequence). The CDR3 runs to 15 residues. V was shortened by 2 bases and J by 0 bases, with 5 bases between the two germline ends. The CDR3 DNA is TGTGCCAGCAGCTTACAAATCTCTGGGGCCAACGTCCTGACTTTC. This encodes CASSLQISGANVLTF.

This chain links TRBV25-1 with TRBJ1-5; D unresolved. This CDR3 contains 13 residues. Germline lookup yields CDR1 MGHDK and CDR2 SYGVNS. V shed 2 bases and J shed 4 bases, with 6 bases lying between them. The CDR3 nucleotides are TGTGCCAGCAGTGAACGGGAGAATCAGCCCCAGCATTTT. Amino acids: CASSERENQPQHF.

This clone was found a few times. The chain couples TRBV10-3 to TRBJ1-1; D unresolved. The CDR3 spans 12 residues. The germline V gene encodes CDR1 ENHRY and CDR2 SYGVKD. V was pared by 8 bases and J by 1 base, with 8 bases between. CDR3: CAIGGENTEAFF. The CDR3 bases are TGTGCCATCGGAGGAGAGAACACTGAAGCTTTCTTT.